The entry that follows covers one TCR beta chain sequence. Its cognate antigen has yet to be identified. No base quality information exists; no much larger clone differs at one position. Receptors were amplified or captured by PCR. DNA from cultured CD4+ T cells underwent TCR sequencing with the Oncomine TCR Beta short-read assay at the Johns Hopkins FTIC core. The QIAamp micro DNA kit was used to extract genomic DNA from the cultured CD4+ T cells. Oncomine TCR Beta libraries from cultured CD4+ T cells were pooled using unique dual indexes and sequenced on an Illumina iSeq 100. In the source study's methods: Non-productive sequences were removed, and CDR3s that did not start with C, did not end with F or W, or were shorter than 7 amino acids were discarded. Antigen-specific clonotypes were identified using the MANAFEST web application through comparison of peptide-stimulated wells with reference and other culture wells. Positive clones required FDR below 0.05, an odds ratio above 5, and productive frequency above 0.1% in at least two of three replicate wells. Cross-reactive clonotypes were defined as significantly expanded in both SARS-CoV-2 spike wells and at least one common cold coronavirus spike condition. Similarity between CDR3 sequences was evaluated in R version 3.6.1 using Levenshtein distances (stringdist) and unrooted phylogenetic trees (ape). The public reads were quality trimmed at Q25 with fastp and then assembled into clones with MiXCR by TCRdb, keeping productive beta chains. Each CDR3 protein gets just one entry, which takes the most common genes and DNA from the rows behind it. What appears here as the V and J calls and clone size reflects TCRdb's work, not the paper's. The sample table lists some 8,000 distinct CDR3 sequences, roughly 30% of them with a count of one. The ten largest clones take up 14% of the sample.

The sample comes from a study of vaccination and CD4 T cells after COVID-19 (dated by TCRdb to 2021 to 2024). Context from the whole study: The convalescent cohort comprised six males and four females, including two Hispanic individuals, seven Caucasians, two Asians and one multiracial person. Each participant got two doses of either the Pfizer-BioNTech BNT162b2 vaccine (n=8) or the Moderna mRNA-1273 vaccine (n=2). Post-COVID blood samples were collected from convalescent patients a median of around 96 days after diagnosis, with a range of roughly 30 to 161 days. Post-vaccine blood samples were obtained a median of around 74 days after the second vaccine dose, with a range of roughly 13 to 250 days. The cultures were stimulated with overlapping spike peptide pools from SARS-CoV-2 and from the common cold coronaviruses HCoV-NL63, HCoV-OC43 and HCoV-229E. As controls, cultures received a CEFX viral epitope pool (the positive control), an HIV-1 Nef peptide pool (the negative control), or no peptide at all. The spike-specific CD4+ TCR repertoire was compared before and after mRNA vaccination in ten to eleven COVID-19 convalescent patients and a handful of infection-naive healthy vaccine recipients. At the TCR clonotype level, an earlier paper using these donors assessed memory CD4+ T cell crossreactivity between SARS-CoV-2 and common cold coronavirus spike proteins. On the study overall, not on this receptor specifically: In convalescent patients, a median around 84% of post-vaccine SARS-CoV-2-reactive clones were detected only after vaccination, and vaccine-specific priming was suggested by this finding. Only a relatively small number of convalescent patients were included in the study, and early timepoints following natural infection were not analyzed. An increase in the median number of SARS-CoV-2-reactive clonotypes from 20 to 25 after infection to 38 after vaccination was observed, but the change was not found to be significant. Of the vaccine-specific clones in convalescent patients, 304 of 307, or nearly all, reacted only to SARS-CoV-2 spike and did not cross-react with common cold coronaviruses.

According to the study, the label for this sample's treatment or condition signals: roughly ten-day PBMC culture with coronavirus spike peptide pools or control peptides (ViraFEST assay). CD4+ T cells from unexposed donors were collected before the COVID-19 pandemic (2011-2018). The ViraFEST assay was used in the study, in which antigen-specific T cells were expanded with peptide pools and expanded clonotypes were subsequently identified by TCR sequencing. Each well held 2.2 million or so PBMCs cultured in IMDM containing roughly 5.4% human AB serum and approximately 9.4 IU/ml IL-2, with about 10 ug/ml peptide pools added. Half of the culture medium was replaced with fresh IL-2-containing medium on days 3 and 7. After 10 to 11 days of culture, CD4+ T cells were isolated by negative selection with the EasySep CD4+ T cell isolation kit. As cell number allowed, CD4+ T cells from unexposed donors were tested for reactivity to SARS-CoV-2 S and N and to four common cold coronavirus spike pools. PBMCs were separated from whole blood using Ficoll-Paque Plus gradient centrifugation and then either used fresh or cryopreserved at -140C. Triplicate wells were generally used for each culture condition. The leukapheresis product used for the unexposed donors was purchased from a commercial source.

The sequencing sample was made of CD4+ T cells from blood, cultured in vitro. The clonotype comes from a human donor in good health.

The encoded CDR3 is CASSLLAGGDGYTF. At the DNA level, the sequence is TGTGCCAGCAGTTTACTAGCAGGGGGCGATGGCTACACCTTC. This chain is built from TRBV28 and TRBJ1-2; TRBD1 lines up with 8 middle nucleotides. V loses 2 bases at its end and J loses 6 bases; junction bases beyond the gene matches: 5. The CDR3 runs 14 amino acids, cysteine and phenylalanine included. Only the CDR3 region is kept as DNA, spanning 42 bases read in frame from base 1. CDR1 MDHEN and CDR2 SYDVKM were looked up in the germline V gene.